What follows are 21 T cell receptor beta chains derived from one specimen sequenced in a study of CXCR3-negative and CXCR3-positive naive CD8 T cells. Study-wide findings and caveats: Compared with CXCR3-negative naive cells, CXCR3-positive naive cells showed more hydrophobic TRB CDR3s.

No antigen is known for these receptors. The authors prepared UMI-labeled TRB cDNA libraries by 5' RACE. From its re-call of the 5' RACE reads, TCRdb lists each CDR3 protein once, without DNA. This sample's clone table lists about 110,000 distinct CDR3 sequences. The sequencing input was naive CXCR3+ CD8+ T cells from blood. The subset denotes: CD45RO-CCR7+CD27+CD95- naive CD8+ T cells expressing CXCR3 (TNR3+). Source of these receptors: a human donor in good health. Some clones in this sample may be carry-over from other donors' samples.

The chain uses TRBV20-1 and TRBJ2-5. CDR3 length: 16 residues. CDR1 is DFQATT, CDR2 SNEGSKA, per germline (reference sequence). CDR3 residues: CSARDGIYSYQETQYF.

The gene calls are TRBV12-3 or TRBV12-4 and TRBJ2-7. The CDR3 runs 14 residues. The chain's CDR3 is CASSLARIRDEQYF.

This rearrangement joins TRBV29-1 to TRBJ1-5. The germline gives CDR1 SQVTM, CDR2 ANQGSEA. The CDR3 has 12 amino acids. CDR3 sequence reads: CSVEEENQPQHF.

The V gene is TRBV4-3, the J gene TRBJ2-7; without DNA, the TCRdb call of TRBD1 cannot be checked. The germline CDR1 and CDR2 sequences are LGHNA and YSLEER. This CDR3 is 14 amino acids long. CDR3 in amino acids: CASSHVQGYYEQYF.

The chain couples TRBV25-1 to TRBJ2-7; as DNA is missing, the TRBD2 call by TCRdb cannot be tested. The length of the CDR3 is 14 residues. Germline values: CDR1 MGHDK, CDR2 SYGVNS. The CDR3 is CASSSSGEHYEQYF.

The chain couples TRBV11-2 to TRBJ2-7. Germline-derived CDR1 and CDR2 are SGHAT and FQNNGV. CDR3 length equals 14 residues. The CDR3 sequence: CASSLGTNSYEQYF.

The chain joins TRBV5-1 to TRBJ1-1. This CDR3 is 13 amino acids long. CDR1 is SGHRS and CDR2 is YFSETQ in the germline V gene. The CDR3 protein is CASSFAGSTEAFF.

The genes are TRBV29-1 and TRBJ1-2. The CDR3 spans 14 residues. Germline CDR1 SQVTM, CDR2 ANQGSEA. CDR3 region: CSVERNTENYGYTF.

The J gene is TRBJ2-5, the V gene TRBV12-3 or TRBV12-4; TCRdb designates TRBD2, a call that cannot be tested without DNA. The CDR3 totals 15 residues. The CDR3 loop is CASTPAGLAGETQYF.

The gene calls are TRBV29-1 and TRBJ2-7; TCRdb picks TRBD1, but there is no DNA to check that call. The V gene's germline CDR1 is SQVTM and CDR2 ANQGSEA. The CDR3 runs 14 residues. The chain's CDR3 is CSVEVADRIYEQYF.

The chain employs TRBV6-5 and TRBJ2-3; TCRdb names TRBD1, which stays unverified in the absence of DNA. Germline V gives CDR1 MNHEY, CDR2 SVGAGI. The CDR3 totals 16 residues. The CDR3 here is CASTVRGFSSTDTQYF.

The CDR3 reads CASSLGPDTQYF. The V gene is TRBV7-8, the J gene TRBJ2-3. Germline loops: CDR1 SGHVS, CDR2 FQNEAQ. The CDR3 length is 12 residues.

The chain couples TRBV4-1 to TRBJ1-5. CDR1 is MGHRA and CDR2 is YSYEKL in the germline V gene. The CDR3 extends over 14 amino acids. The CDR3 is CASSQIGSNQPQHF.

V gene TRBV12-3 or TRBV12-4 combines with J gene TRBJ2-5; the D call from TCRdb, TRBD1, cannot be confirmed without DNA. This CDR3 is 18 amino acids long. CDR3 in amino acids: CASSGYWDRGRAQETQYF.

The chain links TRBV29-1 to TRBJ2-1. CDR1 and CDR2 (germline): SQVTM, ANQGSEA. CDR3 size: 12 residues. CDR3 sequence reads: CSVVDQYNEQFF.

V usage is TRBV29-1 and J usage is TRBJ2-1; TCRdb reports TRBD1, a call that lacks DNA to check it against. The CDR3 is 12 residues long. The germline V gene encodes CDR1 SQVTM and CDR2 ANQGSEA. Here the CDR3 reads CSVRTGGGEQFF.

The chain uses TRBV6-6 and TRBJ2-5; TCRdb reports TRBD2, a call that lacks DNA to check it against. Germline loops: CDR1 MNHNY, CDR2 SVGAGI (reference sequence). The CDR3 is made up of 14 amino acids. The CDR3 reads CASSLLAFRETQYF.

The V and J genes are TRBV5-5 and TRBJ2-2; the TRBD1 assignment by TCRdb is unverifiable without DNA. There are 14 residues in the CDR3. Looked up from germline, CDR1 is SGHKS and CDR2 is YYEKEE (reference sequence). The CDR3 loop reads CASSPGMGPGELFF.

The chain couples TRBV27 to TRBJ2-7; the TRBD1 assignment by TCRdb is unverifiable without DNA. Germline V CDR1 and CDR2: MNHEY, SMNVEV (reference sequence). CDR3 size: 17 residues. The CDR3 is CASSPSPPGQGMYEQYF.

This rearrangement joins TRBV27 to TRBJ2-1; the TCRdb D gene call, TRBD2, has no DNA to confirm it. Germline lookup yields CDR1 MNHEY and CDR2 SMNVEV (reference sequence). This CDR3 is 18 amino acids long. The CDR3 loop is CASSSQALGSDSYNEQFF.

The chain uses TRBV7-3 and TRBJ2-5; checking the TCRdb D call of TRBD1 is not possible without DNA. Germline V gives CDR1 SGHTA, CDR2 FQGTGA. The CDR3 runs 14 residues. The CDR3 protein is CSSSSTGGQETQYF.